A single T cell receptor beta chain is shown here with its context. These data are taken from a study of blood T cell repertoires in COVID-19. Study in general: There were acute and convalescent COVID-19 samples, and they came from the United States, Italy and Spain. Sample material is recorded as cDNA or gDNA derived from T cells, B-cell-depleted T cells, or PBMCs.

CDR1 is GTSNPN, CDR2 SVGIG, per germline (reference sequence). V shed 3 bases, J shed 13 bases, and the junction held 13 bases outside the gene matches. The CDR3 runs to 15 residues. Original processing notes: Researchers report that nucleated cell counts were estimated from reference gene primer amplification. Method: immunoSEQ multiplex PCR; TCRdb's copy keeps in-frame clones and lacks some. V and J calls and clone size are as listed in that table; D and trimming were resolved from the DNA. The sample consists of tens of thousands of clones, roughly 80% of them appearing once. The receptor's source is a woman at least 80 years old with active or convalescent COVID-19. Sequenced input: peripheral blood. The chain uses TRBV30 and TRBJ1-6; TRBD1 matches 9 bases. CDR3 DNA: TGTGCCTGGAGATACCGGGACAGGGAACTTTCTCCCCTCCACTTT. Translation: CAWRYRDRELSPLHF.